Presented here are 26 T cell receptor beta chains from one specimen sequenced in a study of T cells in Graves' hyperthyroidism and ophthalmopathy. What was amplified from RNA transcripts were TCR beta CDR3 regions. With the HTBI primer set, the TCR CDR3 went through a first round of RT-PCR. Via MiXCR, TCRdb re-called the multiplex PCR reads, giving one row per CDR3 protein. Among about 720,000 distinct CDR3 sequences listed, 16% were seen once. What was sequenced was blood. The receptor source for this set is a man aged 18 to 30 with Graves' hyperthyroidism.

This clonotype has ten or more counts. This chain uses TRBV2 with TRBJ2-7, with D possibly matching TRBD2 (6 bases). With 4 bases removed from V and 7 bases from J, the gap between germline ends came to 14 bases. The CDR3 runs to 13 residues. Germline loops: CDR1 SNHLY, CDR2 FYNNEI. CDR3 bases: TGTGCCAGCAGTGGAGGCGGGATTGGGGAGCAGTACTTC. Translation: CASSGGGIGEQYF.

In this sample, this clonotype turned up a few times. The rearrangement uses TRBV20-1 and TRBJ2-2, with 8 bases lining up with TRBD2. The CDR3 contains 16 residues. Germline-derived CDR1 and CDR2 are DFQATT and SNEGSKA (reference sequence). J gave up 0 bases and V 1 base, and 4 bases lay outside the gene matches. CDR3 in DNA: TGCAGTGCTAGAGCGGGAGGGGGACCGAACACCGGGGAGCTGTTTTTT. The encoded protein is CSARAGGGPNTGELFF.

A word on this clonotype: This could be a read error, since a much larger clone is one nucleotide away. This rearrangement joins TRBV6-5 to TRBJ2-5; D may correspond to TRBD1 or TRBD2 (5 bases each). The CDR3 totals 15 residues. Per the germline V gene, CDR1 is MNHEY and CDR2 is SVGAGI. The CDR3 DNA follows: TGTGCCGGCAGTTCCCTGACAGTTGGGGGTGGAACCCAGTACTTC. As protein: CAGSSLTVGGGTQYF.

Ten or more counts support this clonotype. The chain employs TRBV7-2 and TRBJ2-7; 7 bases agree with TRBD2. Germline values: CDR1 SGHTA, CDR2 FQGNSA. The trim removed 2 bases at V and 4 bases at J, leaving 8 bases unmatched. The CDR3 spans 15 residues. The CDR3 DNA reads TGTGCCAGCAGCTTATCGGTCGGCGGGGGATACGAGCAGTACTTC. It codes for CASSLSVGGGYEQYF. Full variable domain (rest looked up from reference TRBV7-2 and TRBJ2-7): GAGVSQSPSNKVTEKGKDVELRCDPISGHTALYWYRQSLGQGLEFLIYFQGNSAPDKSGLPSDRFSAERTGGSVSTLTIQRTQQEDSAVYLCASSLSVGGGYEQYFGPGTRLTVT.

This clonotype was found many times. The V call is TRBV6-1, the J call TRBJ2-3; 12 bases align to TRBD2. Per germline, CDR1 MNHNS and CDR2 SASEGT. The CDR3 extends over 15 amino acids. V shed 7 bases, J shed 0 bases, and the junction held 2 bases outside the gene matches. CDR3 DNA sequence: TGTGCCAGCATTACTAGCGGGAGGAGCACAGATACGCAGTATTTT. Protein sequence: CASITSGRSTDTQYF.

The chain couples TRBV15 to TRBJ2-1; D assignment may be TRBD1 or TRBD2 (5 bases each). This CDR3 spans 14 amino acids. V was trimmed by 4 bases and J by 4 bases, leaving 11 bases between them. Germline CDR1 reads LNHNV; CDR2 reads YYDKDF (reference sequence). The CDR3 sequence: CATSTGRIYNEQFF. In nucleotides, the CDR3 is TGTGCCACCAGCACAGGGAGAATATACAATGAGCAGTTCTTC.

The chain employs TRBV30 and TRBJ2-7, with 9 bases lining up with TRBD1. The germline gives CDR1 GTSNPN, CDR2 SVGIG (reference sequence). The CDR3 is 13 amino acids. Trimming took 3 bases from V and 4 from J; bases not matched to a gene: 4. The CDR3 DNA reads TGTGCCTGGAGCCCACAGGGGGCGTACGAGCAGTACTTC. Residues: CAWSPQGAYEQYF.

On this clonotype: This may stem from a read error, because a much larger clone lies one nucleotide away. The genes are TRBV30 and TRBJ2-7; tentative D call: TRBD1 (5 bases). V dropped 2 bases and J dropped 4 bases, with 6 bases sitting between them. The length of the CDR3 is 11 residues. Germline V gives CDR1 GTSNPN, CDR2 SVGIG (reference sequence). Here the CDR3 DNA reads TGTGCCTGGAGTAGGGGTTACGAGCAGTACTTC. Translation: CAWSRGYEQYF.

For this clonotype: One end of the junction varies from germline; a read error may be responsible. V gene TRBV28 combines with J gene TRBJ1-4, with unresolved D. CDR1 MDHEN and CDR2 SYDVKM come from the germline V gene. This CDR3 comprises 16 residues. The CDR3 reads CASCLLRVATNEKLFF. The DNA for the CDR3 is TGTGCCAGCTGTTTGCTCAGAGTTGCAACTAATGAAAAACTGTTTTTT. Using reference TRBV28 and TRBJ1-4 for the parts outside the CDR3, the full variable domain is DVKVTQSSRYLVKRTGEKVFLECVQDMDHENMFWYRQDPGLGLRLIYFSYDVKMKEKGDIPEGYSVSREKKERFSLILESASTNQTSMYLCASCLLRVATNEKLFFGSGTQLSVL.

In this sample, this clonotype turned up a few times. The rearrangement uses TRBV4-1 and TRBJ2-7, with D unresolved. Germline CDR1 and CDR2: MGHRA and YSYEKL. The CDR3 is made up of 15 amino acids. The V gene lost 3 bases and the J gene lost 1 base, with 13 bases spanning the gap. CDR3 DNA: TGCGCCAGCAGCCAGGTTTACCTAGTATCCTACGAGCAGTACTTC. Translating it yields CASSQVYLVSYEQYF.

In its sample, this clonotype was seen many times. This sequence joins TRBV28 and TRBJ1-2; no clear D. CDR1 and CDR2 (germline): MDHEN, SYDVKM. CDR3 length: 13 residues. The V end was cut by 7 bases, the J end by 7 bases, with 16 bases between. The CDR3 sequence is CASILAGYGGYTF. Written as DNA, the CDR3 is TGTGCCAGCATCCTCGCGGGGTACGGTGGCTACACCTTC.

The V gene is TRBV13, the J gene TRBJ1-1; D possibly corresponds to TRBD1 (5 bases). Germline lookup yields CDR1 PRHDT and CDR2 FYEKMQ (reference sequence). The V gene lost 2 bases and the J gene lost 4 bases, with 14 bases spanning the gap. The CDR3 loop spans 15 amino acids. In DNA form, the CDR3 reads TGTGCCAGCAGCTTACAGGGCCATGGGGGCACTGAAGCTTTCTTT. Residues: CASSLQGHGGTEAFF.

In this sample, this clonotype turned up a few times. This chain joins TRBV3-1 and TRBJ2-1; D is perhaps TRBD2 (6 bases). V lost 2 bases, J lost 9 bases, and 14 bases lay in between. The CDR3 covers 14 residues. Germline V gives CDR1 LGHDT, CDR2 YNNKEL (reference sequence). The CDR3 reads CASSQKPEGSEQFF. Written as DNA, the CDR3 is TGTGCCAGCAGCCAAAAACCGGAGGGTAGTGAGCAGTTCTTC.

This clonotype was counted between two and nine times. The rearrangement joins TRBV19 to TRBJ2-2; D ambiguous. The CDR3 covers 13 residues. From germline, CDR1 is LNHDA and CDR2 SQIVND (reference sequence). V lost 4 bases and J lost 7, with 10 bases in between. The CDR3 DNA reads TGTGCCAGTAGTAGACCTACTTACGGGGAGCTGTTTTTT. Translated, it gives CASSRPTYGELFF.

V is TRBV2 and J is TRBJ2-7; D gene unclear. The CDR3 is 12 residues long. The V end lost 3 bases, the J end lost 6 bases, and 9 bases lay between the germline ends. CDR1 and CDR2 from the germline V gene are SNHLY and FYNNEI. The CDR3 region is CASSEYRAEQYF. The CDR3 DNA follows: TGTGCCAGCAGTGAGTACCGCGCCGAGCAGTACTTC.

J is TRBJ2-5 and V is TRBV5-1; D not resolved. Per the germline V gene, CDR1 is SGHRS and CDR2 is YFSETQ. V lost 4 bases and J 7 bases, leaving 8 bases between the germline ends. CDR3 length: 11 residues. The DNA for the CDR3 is TGCGCCAGCAGCGGGTCGACGACCCAGTACTTC. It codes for CASSGSTTQYF.

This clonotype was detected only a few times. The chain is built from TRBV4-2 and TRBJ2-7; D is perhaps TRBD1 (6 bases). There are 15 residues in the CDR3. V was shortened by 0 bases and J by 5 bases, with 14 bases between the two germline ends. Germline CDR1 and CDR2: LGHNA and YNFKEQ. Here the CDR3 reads CASSQERDRKNEQYF. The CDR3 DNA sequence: TGTGCCAGCAGCCAAGAGAGAGACAGGAAGAACGAGCAGTACTTC.

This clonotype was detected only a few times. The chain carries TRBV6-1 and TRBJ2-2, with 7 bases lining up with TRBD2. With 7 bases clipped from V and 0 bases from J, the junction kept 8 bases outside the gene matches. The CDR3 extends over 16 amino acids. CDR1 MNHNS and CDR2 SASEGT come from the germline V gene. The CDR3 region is CASKERLAPNTGELFF. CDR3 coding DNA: TGTGCCAGCAAGGAAAGACTAGCCCCGAACACCGGGGAGCTGTTTTTT.

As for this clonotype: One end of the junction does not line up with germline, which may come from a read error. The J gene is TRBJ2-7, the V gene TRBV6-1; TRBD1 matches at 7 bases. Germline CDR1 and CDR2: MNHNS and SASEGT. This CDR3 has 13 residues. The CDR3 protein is CASSGQGSHEQYF. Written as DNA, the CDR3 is TGTGCCAGCAGTGGACAGGGCTCCCACGAGCAGTACTTC.

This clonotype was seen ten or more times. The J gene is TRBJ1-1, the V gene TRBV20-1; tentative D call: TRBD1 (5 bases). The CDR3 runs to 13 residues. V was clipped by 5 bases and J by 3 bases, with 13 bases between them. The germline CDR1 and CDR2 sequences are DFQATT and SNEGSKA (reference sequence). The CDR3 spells CSASGGFYTEAFF. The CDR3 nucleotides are TGCAGTGCTTCGGGGGGGTTCTACACTGAAGCTTTCTTT.

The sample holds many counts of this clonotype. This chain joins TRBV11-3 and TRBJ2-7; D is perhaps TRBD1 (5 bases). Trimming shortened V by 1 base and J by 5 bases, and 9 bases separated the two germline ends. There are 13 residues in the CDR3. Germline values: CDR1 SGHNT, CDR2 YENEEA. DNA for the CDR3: TGTGCCAGCAGCTTAGCAGGGTTTAACGAGCAGTACTTC. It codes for CASSLAGFNEQYF.

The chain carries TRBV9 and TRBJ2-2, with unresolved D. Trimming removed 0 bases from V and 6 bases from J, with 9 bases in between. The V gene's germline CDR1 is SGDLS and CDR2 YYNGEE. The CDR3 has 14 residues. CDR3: CASSVAGASGELFF. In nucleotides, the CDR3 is TGTGCCAGCAGCGTAGCTGGAGCGTCCGGGGAGCTGTTTTTT.

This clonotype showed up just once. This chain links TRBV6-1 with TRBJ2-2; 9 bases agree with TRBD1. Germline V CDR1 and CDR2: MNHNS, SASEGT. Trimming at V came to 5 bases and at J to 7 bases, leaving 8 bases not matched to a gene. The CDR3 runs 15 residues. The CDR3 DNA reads TGTGCCAGCAGTCCGACAGGGGGGTTCCTCGGGGAGCTGTTTTTT. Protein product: CASSPTGGFLGELFF.

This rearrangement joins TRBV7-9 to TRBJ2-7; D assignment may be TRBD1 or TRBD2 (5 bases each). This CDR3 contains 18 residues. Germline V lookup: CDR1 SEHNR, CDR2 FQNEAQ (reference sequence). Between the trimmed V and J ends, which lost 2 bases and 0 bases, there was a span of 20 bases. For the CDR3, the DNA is TGTGCCAGCAGCTTAAAAGGTTCGGGGCAGACTGCCTCCTACGAGCAGTACTTC. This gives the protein CASSLKGSGQTASYEQYF. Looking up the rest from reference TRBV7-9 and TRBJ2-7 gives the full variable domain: DTGVSQNPRHKITKRGQNVTFRCDPISEHNRLYWYRQTLGQGPEFLTYFQNEAQLEKSRLLSDRFSAERPKGSFSTLEIQRTEQGDSAMYLCASSLKGSGQTASYEQYFGPGTRLTVT.

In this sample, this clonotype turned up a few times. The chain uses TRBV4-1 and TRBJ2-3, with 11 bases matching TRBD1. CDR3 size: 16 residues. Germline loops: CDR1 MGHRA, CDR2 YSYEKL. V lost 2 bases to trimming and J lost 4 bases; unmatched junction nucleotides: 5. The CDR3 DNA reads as TGCGCCAGCAGCCAAACACCGGGACAGGGGGCAGATACGCAGTATTTT. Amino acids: CASSQTPGQGADTQYF.

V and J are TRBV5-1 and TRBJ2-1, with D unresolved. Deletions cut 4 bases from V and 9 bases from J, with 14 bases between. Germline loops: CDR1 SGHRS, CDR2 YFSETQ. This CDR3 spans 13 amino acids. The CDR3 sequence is CASSPDSWGEQFF. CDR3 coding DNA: TGCGCCAGCAGCCCGGATTCATGGGGTGAGCAGTTCTTC.